One and the same sample provided the 10 T cell receptor beta chains below, sequenced in a study of blood T cell repertoires in COVID-19. Profiling relied on immunoSEQ multiplex PCR, and the TCRdb table lists in-frame clones only, not all of them. The table has about 210,000 clones, approximately 86% seen once. Sequencing was carried out using PBMCs or T cells enriched from blood (not recorded which). These receptors were obtained from a woman aged 25 to 39 who had been exposed to COVID-19.

The chain couples TRBV25-1 to TRBJ2-7; D is unresolved. The CDR3 runs to 13 residues. Germline V gene lookup returns CDR1 MGHDK and CDR2 SYGVNS. Trimming stripped 1 base from V and 3 bases from J, with 7 bases between. This CDR3 reads CASSELRDYEQYF. The CDR3 region has the DNA TGTGCCAGCAGTGAATTACGCGACTACGAGCAGTACTTC.

The rearrangement uses TRBV28 and TRBJ1-1; TRBD1 aligns across 9 bases. Germline assignment: CDR1 MDHEN and CDR2 SYDVKM. The CDR3 has 14 amino acids. J lost 6 bases, V lost 6 bases, and 8 bases had no gene match. CDR3 protein: CASSSGQGPAEAFF. CDR3 sequence (DNA): TGTGCCAGCAGCTCCGGACAGGGGCCCGCTGAAGCTTTCTTT.

The V gene is TRBV3-1 (or the pseudogene TRBV3-2), the J gene TRBJ1-5; TRBD1 aligns across 9 bases. Germline CDR1 and CDR2: LGHDT and YNNKEL (reference sequence). V shed 2 bases, J shed 0 bases, and the junction held 2 bases outside the gene matches. CDR3 length equals 16 residues. CDR3: CASSQTGGVSNQPQHF. Written as DNA, the CDR3 is TGTGCCAGCAGCCAAACAGGGGGCGTTAGCAATCAGCCCCAGCATTTT.

V usage is TRBV7-9 and J usage is TRBJ1-1; possibly TRBD1 for D (6 bases). V dropped 5 bases and J dropped 1 base, with 14 bases sitting between them. The CDR3 is 15 amino acids. CDR1 SEHNR and CDR2 FQNEAQ come from the germline V gene (reference sequence). The CDR3 sequence: CASSPGDRTNTEAFF. The CDR3 nucleotides are TGTGCCAGCAGCCCAGGCGACAGGACGAACACTGAAGCTTTCTTT.

This clone was recorded once. The J gene is TRBJ1-6, the V gene TRBV11-2; tentatively, D is TRBD1 (5 bases). CDR1 is SGHAT and CDR2 is FQNNGV in the germline V gene. There are 15 residues in the CDR3. The V end lost 6 bases, the J end lost 8 bases, and 17 bases lay between the germline ends. The CDR3 coding sequence is TGTGCCAGCAGTCTAAGGGACCGGAGGGATTCACCCCTCCACTTT. Translating gives CASSLRDRRDSPLHF.

This chain uses TRBV6-5 with TRBJ2-7, with 9 bases aligning to TRBD1. Germline CDR1 reads MNHEY; CDR2 reads SVGAGI. Losses at the gene ends were 6 bases for V and 1 base for J; bases not matched to a gene: 7. This CDR3 is built from 15 residues. The CDR3 bases are TGTGCCAGCAGCTCTACAGGGGGCGGTTCCTACGAGCAGTACTTC. Its translation is CASSSTGGGSYEQYF.

The chain uses TRBV18 and TRBJ2-1, with D tentatively TRBD1 (6 bases). Germline-derived CDR1 and CDR2 are KGHSH and LQKENI. The CDR3 extends over 16 amino acids. Deletions cut 0 bases from V and 0 bases from J, with 9 bases between. CDR3 region: CASSPPGQSSYNEQFF. CDR3 coding DNA: TGTGCCAGCTCACCACCCGGACAGAGCTCCTACAATGAGCAGTTCTTC.

The genes are TRBV11-2 and TRBJ1-1; 8 nucleotides agree with TRBD1. Per the germline V gene, CDR1 is SGHAT and CDR2 is FQNNGV. V shed 6 bases, J shed 4 bases, and the junction held 4 bases outside the gene matches. The CDR3 is made up of 13 amino acids. CDR3 in amino acids: CASRRQGFTEAFF. In DNA, the CDR3 is TGTGCCAGCAGGCGACAGGGGTTCACTGAAGCTTTCTTT.

V gene TRBV27 combines with J gene TRBJ1-1; unclear D gene. The CDR3 covers 14 residues. Trimming took off 5 bases at V and 4 bases at J, with 14 bases between the two ends. The germline CDR1 and CDR2 sequences are MNHEY and SMNVEV (reference sequence). CDR3 bases: TGTGCCAGCAGTGTGACTTACGGAAGCACTGAAGCTTTCTTT. The encoded protein is CASSVTYGSTEAFF.

The rearrangement joins TRBV18 to TRBJ1-1, with D unresolved. From germline, CDR1 is KGHSH and CDR2 LQKENI. Trimming cost V 3 bases and J 1 base, with 12 bases left between them. The CDR3 is 15 residues long. The CDR3 region is CASSPSSGQNTEAFF. DNA for the CDR3: TGTGCCAGCTCACCTTCGTCGGGTCAGAACACTGAAGCTTTCTTT. The entire variable domain, with the rest obtained from reference TRBV18 and TRBJ1-1, is as follows: NAGVMQNPRHLVRRRGQEARLRCSPMKGHSHVYWYRQLPEEGLKFMVYLQKENIIDESGMPKERFSAEFPKEGPSILRIQQVVRGDSAAYFCASSPSSGQNTEAFFGQGTRLTVV.